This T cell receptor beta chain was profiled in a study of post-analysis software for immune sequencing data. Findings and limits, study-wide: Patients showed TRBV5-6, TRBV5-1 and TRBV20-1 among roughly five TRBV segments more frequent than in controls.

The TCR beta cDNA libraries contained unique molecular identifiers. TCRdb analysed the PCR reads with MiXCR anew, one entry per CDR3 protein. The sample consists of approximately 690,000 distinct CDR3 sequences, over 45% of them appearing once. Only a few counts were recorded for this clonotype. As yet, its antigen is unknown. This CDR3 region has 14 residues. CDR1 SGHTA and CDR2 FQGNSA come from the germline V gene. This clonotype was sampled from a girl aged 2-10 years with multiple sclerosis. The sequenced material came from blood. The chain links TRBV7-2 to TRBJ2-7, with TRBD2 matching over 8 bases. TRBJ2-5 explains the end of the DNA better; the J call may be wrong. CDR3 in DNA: TGTGCCAGCAGCCCCGGGGGGGCCTATGAGACCCAGTACTTC. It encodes CASSPGGAYETQYF.